The sequence of this T cell receptor (beta chain) was determined in a study of blood T cell repertoires in COVID-19. Study-level background: Sources were T cells, B-cell-depleted T cells, or PBMCs; the material itself was cDNA or gDNA.

The junction had 6 bases not matched to a gene; V was cut back by 2 bases and J by 2 bases. This CDR3 comprises 15 residues. The germline V gene encodes CDR1 SGHRS and CDR2 YFSETQ. Original analysis: Quantification of nucleated cells was approximated via reference gene primer amplification. The repertoire was sequenced with immunoSEQ multiplex PCR; TCRdb's copy has only in-frame clones and lacks some. That table supplies the V and J calls and clone size; D and trimming were determined from the DNA. The profile shows hundreds of thousands of clones, 82% of them singletons. Recovery meant two consecutive negative NP/OP PCR tests, professional clearance, or resolved symptoms.

The clonotype was recovered from a woman aged 55 to 70 who had recovered from COVID-19. The material sequenced was PBMCs or T cells enriched from blood (not recorded which). V usage is TRBV5-1 and J usage is TRBJ2-7; 8 bases match TRBD1. CDR3 bases: TGCGCCAGCAGCTTCCGGGACAGGAATACCTACGAGCAGTACTTC. It codes for CASSFRDRNTYEQYF.